Presented here are 20 T cell receptor beta chains from one specimen sequenced in a study of blood T cell repertoires in COVID-19. Clones were sequenced by immunoSEQ multiplex PCR, and TCRdb holds only the in-frame ones, with some missing. The table has fewer than 250,000 clones, 87% seen once. Sample: PBMCs or T cells enriched from blood (not recorded which). Receptors were obtained from a man in his thirties or forties in a cohort exposed to, infected with or recovered from COVID-19 (not recorded which).

The V call is TRBV4-3, the J call TRBJ2-5, with D possibly TRBD2 on 6 matching bases. CDR1 is LGHNA and CDR2 is YSLEER in the germline V gene. The CDR3 contains 16 residues. V was shortened by 4 bases and J by 0 bases, with 15 bases between the two germline ends. Here the CDR3 reads CASSLVAGRYQETQYF. The DNA for the CDR3 is TGCGCCAGCAGCCTCGTGGCAGGGAGGTACCAAGAGACCCAGTACTTC.

The V gene is TRBV4-1, the J gene TRBJ1-5; 11 bases are a match to TRBD1. J lost 4 bases, V lost 4 bases, and 15 bases had no gene match. CDR1 is MGHRA, CDR2 YSYEKL, per germline. The CDR3 runs 19 residues. CDR3 loop: CASSLGQGGLLSGNQPQHF. CDR3 in DNA: TGCGCCAGCAGCCTGGGACAGGGGGGACTCTTGTCAGGGAATCAGCCCCAGCATTTT.

This rearrangement joins TRBV7-2 to TRBJ1-5, with D hard to call. Germline CDR1 SGHTA, CDR2 FQGNSA. V shed 4 bases and J shed 3 bases, with 13 bases lying between them. CDR3 length equals 15 residues. Written as DNA, the CDR3 is TGTGCCAGCAGCTCATGGTTCGAGGACAATCAGCCCCAGCATTTT. Amino acids: CASSSWFEDNQPQHF.

This chain links TRBV5-5 with TRBJ2-2, with D maybe TRBD2 (6 bases). CDR1 SGHKS and CDR2 YYEKEE come from the germline V gene (reference sequence). Deletions cut 2 bases from V and 4 bases from J, with 12 bases between. This CDR3 region has 15 residues. CDR3 region: CASSFQAGPTGELFF. In DNA, the CDR3 is TGTGCCAGCAGCTTCCAAGCGGGCCCCACCGGGGAGCTGTTTTTT.

The chain has TRBV7-9 and TRBJ1-5; D is unclear. Deletions cut 5 bases from V and 3 bases from J, with 11 bases between. The CDR3 runs 14 residues. The V gene's germline CDR1 is SEHNR and CDR2 FQNEAQ (reference sequence). CDR3 region: CASSAAGINQPQHF. CDR3 DNA: TGTGCCAGCAGCGCCGCGGGGATCAATCAGCCCCAGCATTTT.

This chain joins TRBV7-2 and TRBJ1-5; D gene unclear. This CDR3 is 16 amino acids long. Germline lookup yields CDR1 SGHTA and CDR2 FQGNSA. V lost 4 bases and J lost 7, with 20 bases in between. The CDR3 DNA reads TGTGCCAGCAGCTCTACAGCCGGGGTCAGAGAACAGCCCCAGCATTTT. Translated, it gives CASSSTAGVREQPQHF.

The gene calls are TRBV18 and TRBJ2-7; D is possibly TRBD2 (6 bases). The length of the CDR3 is 15 residues. The V end was cut by 2 bases, the J end by 3 bases, with 14 bases between. Germline assignment: CDR1 KGHSH and CDR2 LQKENI. In nucleotides, the CDR3 is TGTGCCAGCTCACCATTTGCCGGGACTGACTACGAGCAGTACTTC. It is translated as CASSPFAGTDYEQYF.

The chain carries TRBV7-2 and TRBJ1-5; a possible D gene is TRBD1 (5 bases). Germline values: CDR1 SGHTA, CDR2 FQGNSA. Trimming stripped 2 bases from V and 0 bases from J, with 8 bases between. The CDR3 has 15 amino acids. The chain's CDR3 is CASSLQGLSNQPQHF. Written as DNA, the CDR3 is TGTGCCAGCAGCTTACAGGGACTTAGCAATCAGCCCCAGCATTTT.

This chain links TRBV2 with TRBJ2-7; a weak D match, TRBD1 (5 bases). Deletions cut 5 bases from V and 6 bases from J, with 20 bases between. This CDR3 is 15 amino acids long. CDR1 is SNHLY, CDR2 FYNNEI, per germline. The CDR3 here is CASSPTPGKGPEQYF. Written as DNA, the CDR3 is TGTGCCAGCAGTCCTACACCCGGAAAGGGGCCCGAGCAGTACTTC.

V gene TRBV19 combines with J gene TRBJ2-3; 10 positions agree with TRBD2. Germline CDR1 is LNHDA and CDR2 is SQIVND (reference sequence). After removal of 1 base from V and 6 bases from J, the junction contained 7 bases not matched to a gene. The CDR3 has 16 residues. The CDR3 here is CASSIAVGTSEDTQYF. The CDR3 bases are TGTGCCAGTAGTATAGCTGTCGGGACTAGCGAGGATACGCAGTATTTT.

V and J are TRBV28 and TRBJ2-7, with D perhaps TRBD1 (6 bases). V was pared by 10 bases and J by 5 bases, with 12 bases between. The CDR3 loop spans 11 amino acids. Germline CDR1 MDHEN, CDR2 SYDVKM. The CDR3 protein is CAIGDRNEQYF. Written as DNA, the CDR3 is TGTGCCATCGGTGACAGGAACGAGCAGTACTTC.

The chain joins TRBV21-1 to TRBJ2-5; the tabulated D call, TRBD1, remains unverified against the DNA. TRBV21-1 is recorded as a pseudogene. The CDR3 covers 15 residues. The CDR3 loop is CASSKGLTSQETQYF. CDR3 in DNA: TGTGCCAGCAGCAAAGGTCTCACCAGTCAAGAGACCCAGTACTTC.

The chain combines TRBV11-2 with TRBJ2-7; tentative D call: TRBD2 (6 bases). Trimming took 5 bases from V and 9 from J, leaving 26 bases between them. Germline values: CDR1 SGHAT, CDR2 FQNNGV. The CDR3 covers 16 residues. CDR3 loop: CASSRSGLPRPGGQYF. Written as DNA, the CDR3 is TGTGCCAGCAGCAGGTCGGGACTCCCCCGACCGGGCGGGCAGTACTTC.

This chain links TRBV5-5 with TRBJ2-7; perhaps TRBD1 as D (6 bases). V lost 1 base to trimming and J lost 2 bases, with 19 bases between them. This CDR3 region has 17 residues. Germline CDR1 reads SGHKS; CDR2 reads YYEKEE (reference sequence). The CDR3 sequence is CASSLNPRGTPTYEQYF. The CDR3 DNA follows: TGTGCCAGCAGCTTGAACCCCAGGGGCACCCCGACCTACGAGCAGTACTTC.

V gene TRBV12-3 or TRBV12-4 combines with J gene TRBJ2-2; D unresolved. Trimming took 5 bases from V and 4 from J, leaving 8 bases between them. This CDR3 has 13 residues. The CDR3 protein is CASSPVSTGELFF. The CDR3 DNA reads TGTGCCAGCAGTCCCGTATCCACCGGGGAGCTGTTTTTT.

This clone showed up just once. The gene calls are TRBV28 and TRBJ2-2; no firm D call. V lost 3 bases to trimming and J lost 1 base, with 9 bases between them. CDR1 and CDR2 from the germline V gene are MDHEN and SYDVKM. The CDR3 has 15 amino acids. The CDR3 nucleotides read TGTGCCAGCAGTTTCACTACCGTGAACACCGGGGAGCTGTTTTTT. This encodes CASSFTTVNTGELFF.

This clone occurred a few times. The chain combines TRBV15 with TRBJ1-5; 10 bases agree with TRBD1. The germline CDR1 and CDR2 sequences are LNHNV and YYDKDF (reference sequence). The CDR3 totals 13 residues. V was pared by 8 bases and J by 6 bases, with 4 bases of the junction left unmatched. CDR3 in amino acids: CATAGTGVQPQHF. In nucleotides, the CDR3 is TGTGCCACCGCCGGGACAGGGGTTCAGCCCCAGCATTTT.

This clone was detected only once. The rearrangement uses TRBV21-1 and TRBJ1-5; TRBD1 is taken as the D call from the table, unchecked against the DNA. TRBV21-1 is a pseudogene segment. The length of the CDR3 is 15 residues. The CDR3 here is CASSKSWQGDQPQHF. DNA of the CDR3: TGTGCCAGCAGCAAAAGCTGGCAGGGTGATCAGCCCCAGCATTTT.

This chain links TRBV9 with TRBJ1-3; D is perhaps TRBD1 (5 bases). This CDR3 has 17 amino acids. Trimming pared 2 bases from V and 0 bases from J, leaving 15 bases between. CDR1 and CDR2 (germline): SGDLS, YYNGEE. The CDR3 coding sequence is TGTGCCAGCAGCGTCTCCCGACAGCCTAGCTCTGGAAACACCATATATTTT. Its protein is CASSVSRQPSSGNTIYF. The full variable domain, in which reference TRBV9 and TRBJ1-3 provide the parts outside the CDR3, is DSGVTQTPKHLITATGQRVTLRCSPRSGDLSVYWYQQSLDQGLQFLIQYYNGEERAKGNILERFSAQQFPDLHSELNLSSLELGDSALYFCASSVSRQPSSGNTIYFGEGSWLTVV.

This clone was seen only a few times. The chain employs TRBV7-2 and TRBJ1-2; a possible D gene is TRBD1 (6 bases). V shed 4 bases and J shed 7 bases, with 16 bases lying between them. Germline assignment: CDR1 SGHTA and CDR2 FQGNSA. The CDR3 is 14 amino acids. The CDR3 region is CASSSLRGTLGYTF. DNA for the CDR3: TGTGCCAGCAGCTCGCTCAGGGGAACTCTTGGCTACACCTTC.